This T cell receptor (beta chain) was sequenced during a study of response to subunit inactivated influenza vaccine. From germline, CDR1 is SGHDN and CDR2 FVKESK. J lost 4 bases, V lost 1 base, and 6 bases had no gene match. This CDR3 spans 17 amino acids. This clonotype was seen only a few times. Its antigen is undetermined. Each CDR3 protein is one row after TCRdb ran MiXCR on the RT-PCR reads. The data contain about 480,000 distinct CDR3 sequences, roughly 25% of them singletons. Study-level findings and limits: With each seasonal influenza vaccination, the authors suggested, few new T cells are recruited.

V usage is TRBV14 and J usage is TRBJ2-1; TRBD2 aligns across 11 bases. This sample comprised CD4+ T cells sorted from PBMCs, obtained 5 days after vaccination. This clonotype originated in a man aged 45-65 years who received an inactivated influenza vaccine. CDR3 sequence: CASSQGPTSGAYNEQFF. As DNA, the CDR3 is TGTGCCAGCAGCCAAGGACCGACTAGCGGGGCTTACAATGAGCAGTTCTTC.